These T cell receptor beta chains were read from a single sample in a study of radiotherapy plus CTLA-4 blockade in lung cancer. The repertoire was sequenced with immunoSEQ multiplex PCR; TCRdb's copy has only in-frame clones and lacks some. The sample has around 99,000 clones, 88% seen once. Sequenced material: peripheral blood, taken from a patient treated with radiotherapy plus ipilimumab. The receptors originated from a human donor with non-small cell lung cancer that progressed on radiotherapy plus ipilimumab. The conserved cysteine and the conserved F or W are not part of the CDR3 here.

TRBJ1-3	TRBV5-4	ASSRQGQSGNTIY
TRBJ2-1	TRBV21-1	ASSPGGEGAEGNEQF
TRBJ2-5	TRBV2	AHHRDPQETQY
TRBJ2-2	TRBV19	ASSIEGGNTGELF
TRBJ1-1	TRBV7-3	ASSLLGGDTEAF
TRBJ2-7	TRBV6-1	ASSGLGTSYEQY
TRBJ1-5	TRBV5-1	ASSPGTGALNQPQH
TRBJ2-3	TRBV11-3	ASSFSDTQY
TRBJ2-7	TRBV6-1	ASSEGRDLYEQY
TRBJ1-4	TRBV11-2	ASSPMGRETEKLF
TRBJ1-2	TRBV9	ASSVAGTASGYT
TRBJ2-1	TRBV15	ATRRREDSYNEQF
TRBJ1-1	TRBV27	ASYLRVGLEVTEAF
TRBJ2-1	TRBV5-1	ASSLAQTSGNYEQF
TRBJ1-1	TRBV19	ASSIRGNMNTEAF
TRBJ1-2	TRBV12-5	ASGPLDYGYT
TRBJ2-1	TRBV28	ASSLGLRRSEQF
TRBJ2-2	TRBV6-1	ASNLQGAAGELF
TRBJ1-1	TRBV29-1	SAVLGLFYTEAF
TRBJ2-5	TRBV18	ASSLGQPWRGTLQETQY
TRBJ1-5	TRBV2	ASMQGPIQPQH
TRBJ2-1	TRBV6-6	ASSYLAASDRF
TRBJ2-7	TRBV6-1	ASSRHLSSYEQY
TRBJ2-7	TRBV5-5	ASTHGDGAYEQY
TRBJ1-4	TRBV4-1	ASSQEGTGDEKLF
TRBJ1-2	TRBV29-1	SVGQEGPGYT
TRBJ2-2	TRBV30	AWSIGLAWGTGELF
TRBJ2-5	TRBV29-1	SVGGLAGSQETQY
TRBJ2-2	TRBV11-3	ASSYNAGGAYTGELF
TRBJ2-1	TRBV29-1	SVRIPRARDEQF
TRBJ2-7	TRBV2	ASSRQTSYEQY
TRBJ1-2	TRBV18	ASSPADSINYGYT
TRBJ2-7	TRBV7-9	ASSLALGEQY
TRBJ2-4	TRBV2	ASSGDGSKNIQY
TRBJ2-1	TRBV7-9	ASSLSGSYNEQF
TRBJ2-1	TRBV5-1	ASSLDRGEQF
TRBJ2-1	TRBV5-1	ASSLSVAGADEQF
TRBJ1-5	TRBV27	ASSLSKGTGSQPQH
TRBJ2-1	TRBV27	ASSLRATYNEQF